This T cell receptor beta chain derives from a study of graft-versus-host responses after intestinal transplantation. Across the whole study: Transplantation in recipients was multivisceral, liver-intestinal, or isolated intestinal. The whole recipient group had anti-thymocyte globulin induction followed by tacrolimus and steroids for three to four years. Study results and limitations: The marrow of recipients harbored GvH clones, and ileum or blood showed some of them first.

The CDR3 has 13 amino acids. CDR1 and CDR2 from the germline V gene are MNHEY and SMNVEV (reference sequence). V dropped 4 bases and J dropped 2 bases, with 8 bases sitting between them. Repertoires were generated with immunoSEQ multiplex PCR, while TCRdb's copy carries only in-frame clones and drops some. Here the sample spans approximately 85,000 clones, just under 95% being singletons. About this clone: Its antigen is not identified.

The chain recombines TRBV27 with TRBJ1-2, with D uncertain. The sequence came from a human donor who was the organ donor for an intestinal transplant. Here the sequenced sample was unstimulated CD8+ T cells sorted from spleen or lymph node cells, taken before transplant. CDR3 coding DNA: TGTGCCAGCAGTTGGGCCAGGAACTATGGCTACACCTTC. Protein: CASSWARNYGYTF.